The T cell receptor beta chain described here comes from a study of T cell responses to AZD1222 COVID-19 vaccine. Study-wide results and limits: Vaccine-associated CD4 TCRs ranged over spike, dominating at 160-218 and 743-854. Of the AZD1222 recipients, only five to seven were seropositive at baseline.

V was shortened by 3 bases and J by 3 bases, with 18 bases between the two germline ends. Per germline, CDR1 MNHNS and CDR2 SASEGT. This CDR3 is 16 amino acids long. Comment on this clone: Its cognate antigen is unknown.

Generated by immunoSEQ multiplex PCR, the TCRdb table keeps only in-frame clones and is missing some. The table has around 110,000 clones, approximately 90% seen once. The source is an adult who received the AZD1222 COVID-19 vaccine. This rearrangement joins TRBV6-1 to TRBJ2-7, with a tentative D call TRBD1 (6 bases). The sequences come from peripheral blood, collected 28 days after the second AZD1222 dose. The CDR3 reads CASSESRWQGGYEQYF. In nucleotides, the CDR3 is TGTGCCAGCAGTGAGTCTCGATGGCAAGGGGGCTACGAGCAGTACTTC.